The sequence of this T cell receptor (beta chain) was determined in a study of Graves' ophthalmopathy and Graves' hyperthyroidism. Study-wide findings and caveats: A majority of expanded thyroid clonotypes exceeding 0.001 frequency were likewise present in blood.

Using RNA transcripts, the TCR beta CDR3 regions were amplified. The first round was an RT-PCR with HTBI primers, and the second round was a multiplex PCR. TCRdb used MiXCR to reprocess the multiplex PCR reads, holding one entry per CDR3 protein. This sample has about 1.2 million distinct CDR3 sequences, with about 38% found just once. As regards this clonotype: What it binds is not known.

Germline V gene data show CDR1 as SGDLS and CDR2 as YYNGEE. V was clipped by 4 bases and J by 2 bases, with 13 bases between them. The CDR3 sequence is 16 residues long. V is TRBV9 and J is TRBJ1-6; TRBD1 is a possible D gene (5 bases). The sample comprised peripheral blood or thyroid tissue (not recorded which). The receptor was derived from an adult man with Graves' hyperthyroidism. Here the CDR3 reads CASSPSQGAYNSPLHF. CDR3 bases: TGTGCCAGCAGCCCCTCGCAGGGAGCCTATAATTCACCCCTCCACTTT.